This TCR beta chain was retrieved from a study of monozygotic twins with inflammatory bowel disease. Study observations and caveats: Healthy co-twins exceeded IBD patients in TCRbeta diversity as measured by inverse Simpson.

Addition of UMIs with a 6-nucleotide sample barcode was achieved by template switching. No DNA is given; TCRdb re-called the 5' RACE reads and lists each CDR3 protein once. Recorded here are 300,000 to 350,000 distinct CDR3 sequences; the top ten clones represent approximately 2%. Every single donor had a roughly 2.7 ml blood sample drawn. On this clonotype: Its antigen remains unidentified.

Sequencing was done on a sample of blood. This TCR was sampled from a human donor with ulcerative colitis or Crohn's disease, or a healthy co-twin of an affected twin (not recorded which).

CDR3 sequence: CSIRTRGISNQPQHF. The gene calls are TRBV20-1 and TRBJ1-5; TCRdb designates TRBD1, a call that cannot be tested without DNA. Germline CDR1 reads DFQATT; CDR2 reads SNEGSKA (reference sequence). The CDR3 consists of 15 residues.